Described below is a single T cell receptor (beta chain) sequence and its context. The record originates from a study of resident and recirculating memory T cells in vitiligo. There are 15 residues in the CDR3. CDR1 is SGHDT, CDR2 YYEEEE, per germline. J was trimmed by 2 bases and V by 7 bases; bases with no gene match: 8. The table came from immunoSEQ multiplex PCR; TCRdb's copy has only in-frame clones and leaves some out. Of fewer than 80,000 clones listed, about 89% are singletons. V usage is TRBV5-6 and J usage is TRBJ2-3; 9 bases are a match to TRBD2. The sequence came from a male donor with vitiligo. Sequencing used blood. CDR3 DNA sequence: TGTGCCAGCGCCCTAGCGGGGTCTCTCACAGATACGCAGTATTTT. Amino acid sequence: CASALAGSLTDTQYF.